This entry lists 25 T cell receptor beta chains sequenced from one sample in a study of tumor-infiltrating lymphocytes in primary liver carcinoma. The tissue used was unsorted bulk material of about 20-33 mg. RNA and DNA were co-extracted from it with the AllPrep DNA/RNA mini kit. Synthesis of TCR beta cDNA was carried out from 500 ng total RNA with a constant-region primer. Three rounds of nested multiplex PCR with slightly modified ARM-PCR produced TCR beta libraries. A C-beta reverse primer was combined with TRBV1-TRBV30 forward primers in the first two PCR rounds, and each round had about 10 cycles. TCRdb re-analysed the multiplex PCR reads in MiXCR, keeping a single row per CDR3 protein. This table has about 50,000 distinct CDR3 sequences, around 77% appearing once. The sequencing sample was made of liver tumor tissue from sampling region 5. Subset here: tumor region T5, tumor centre. These receptor sequences come from a man aged 35 to 55 with primary liver carcinoma and hepatitis B virus infection.

This clonotype showed up many times. This could be a read error, since a much larger clone is one nucleotide away. The chain couples TRBV5-1 to TRBJ2-1, with TRBD2 matching over 8 bases. The CDR3 loop spans 16 amino acids. Germline assignment: CDR1 SGHRS and CDR2 YFSETQ. The CDR3 coding sequence is TGCGCCAGCAGCCACTTAGCGGGGCCCGATGGGGATGAGCAGGTCTTC. Translating it yields CASSHLAGPDGDEQVF.

To note about this clonotype: Relative to the germline gene, one junction end is altered; a read error may explain this. The rearrangement links TRBV6-2 or TRBV6-3 to TRBJ2-1, with unresolved D. This CDR3 comprises 14 residues. Germline assignment: CDR1 MNHEY and CDR2 SVGEGT. The CDR3 loop is CTSSYSSHEPLQFF. The CDR3 region has the DNA TGTACCAGCAGTTACTCAAGCCATGAGCCTCTGCAGTTCTTC.

Details on this clonotype: One junction end disagrees with the germline gene, perhaps due to a read error. V is TRBV29-1 and J is TRBJ2-1, with D perhaps matching TRBD2 (6 bases). CDR1 and CDR2 from the germline V gene are SQVTM and ANQGSEA. This CDR3 has 11 amino acids. Written as DNA, the CDR3 is TGCCGCGTAGATGGGGGGAGAGGGCAGCTCTTC. Its translation is CRVDGGRGQLF.

The rearrangement uses TRBV4-1 and TRBJ2-1, with 8 bases identical to TRBD2. Germline V gives CDR1 MGHRA, CDR2 YSYEKL. There are 15 residues in the CDR3. J gave up 5 bases and V 9 bases, and 12 bases lay outside the gene matches. CDR3 amino acids: CASSSLSGIHNEQFF. The CDR3 DNA reads TGCGCCAGTAGCTCTCTTAGCGGGATTCACAATGAGCAGTTCTTC.

Notes on this clonotype: Since the CDR3 does not end with the conserved phenylalanine or tryptophan, this likely comes from a read error. The chain is built from TRBV14 and TRBJ2-1, with 8 nucleotides matching TRBD2. The CDR3 runs to 16 residues. Losses at the gene ends were 6 bases for V and 5 bases for J; bases not matched to a gene: 12. CDR1 SGHDN and CDR2 FVKESK come from the germline V gene. The CDR3, as DNA: TGTGCCAGCAGTACCGTAGCGGGATGTGTAAACAATGAGCAGTTCCTC. Translating gives CASSTVAGCVNNEQFL.

The chain is built from TRBV7-9 and TRBJ1-6; D gene ambiguous. Germline V CDR1 and CDR2: SEHNR, FQNEAQ (reference sequence). V shed 7 bases and J shed 7 bases, with 20 bases lying between them. This CDR3 region has 16 residues. CDR3 residues: CASIGQENIGNSPLHF. The CDR3 DNA reads as TGTGCCAGCATAGGCCAGGAGAATATCGGCAATTCACCCCTCCACTTT.

The chain is built from TRBV29-1 and TRBJ1-1; tentatively, D is TRBD1 (5 bases). Between the trimmed V and J ends, which lost 7 bases and 0 bases, there was a span of 18 bases. CDR1 and CDR2 (germline): SQVTM, ANQGSEA. This CDR3 spans 15 amino acids. CDR3: CSAWGGWVMNTEAFF. The CDR3 nucleotides read TGCAGCGCATGGGGGGGGTGGGTTATGAACACTGAAGCTTTCTTT.

This sequence joins TRBV11-2 and TRBJ2-5, with D perhaps matching TRBD2 (5 bases). Trimming removed 0 bases at V and 5 bases at J, with 16 bases between. The CDR3 is 16 residues long. The germline V gene encodes CDR1 SGHAT and CDR2 FQNNGV. CDR3 nucleotide sequence: TGTGCCAGCAGCTTAGAGTCCGGGATGTCGGTGGAGACCCAGTACTTC. Translating gives CASSLESGMSVETQYF.

As to this clonotype: This is likely a read error, given that the CDR3 carries no conserved phenylalanine or tryptophan at its end. Here the CDR3 DNA reads TGTGCCAGCAGCCTATGGGCAAATACCGGGGAGCTGTTTTAT. The encoded protein is CASSLWANTGELFY. The chain links TRBV11-1 to TRBJ2-2; D is ambiguous. CDR3 size: 14 residues. V lost 5 bases and J 5 bases, leaving 12 bases between the germline ends. CDR1 SGHAT and CDR2 FQDESV come from the germline V gene (reference sequence).

As regards this clonotype: The junction departs from germline at one end; a sequencing error may be responsible. This chain joins TRBV6-2 or TRBV6-3 and TRBJ2-2, with D possibly TRBD1 on 7 matching bases. This CDR3 is built from 15 residues. Germline lookup yields CDR1 MNHEY and CDR2 SVGEGT. The DNA for the CDR3 is TGTGCCAGCAGACCCAGGGGGGTGAACACCGGGGACCTGTTTTTT. This encodes CASRPRGVNTGDLFF.

Notes on this clonotype: A read error may produce the germline difference seen at one junction end. The J gene is TRBJ2-1, the V gene TRBV5-1; 10 bases are shared with TRBD2. CDR1 and CDR2 (germline): SGHRS, YFSETQ. The CDR3 contains 16 residues. CDR3 in amino acids: CASSLDPSGSNAEQFF. CDR3 in DNA: TGTGCCAGCAGCTTGGACCCTAGCGGGAGTAATGCCGAGCAGTTCTTC.

As for this clonotype: At one end, the junction sequence differs from germline, possibly due to a read error. The rearrangement links TRBV11-1 to TRBJ2-1; a possible D gene is TRBD2 (5 bases). Germline loops: CDR1 SGHAT, CDR2 FQDESV (reference sequence). The CDR3 contains 16 residues. DNA for the CDR3: TGTGCCAGTAGCCCCCGGGTGGTGGACTCCTACAATGAGCGGTTCTTC. Its protein product is CASSPRVVDSYNERFF.

V gene TRBV29-1 combines with J gene TRBJ1-2; D might be TRBD1 (5 bases). Germline V gene sequence: CDR1 SQVTM, CDR2 ANQGSEA. The length of the CDR3 is 10 residues. The V and J ends lost 7 bases and 12 bases respectively, with 15 bases between them. CDR3 amino acids: CSAQGGGHTF. Here the CDR3 DNA reads TGCAGCGCTCAGGGTGGAGGCCACACCTTC.

In this sample, this clonotype turned up many times. The J gene is TRBJ2-5, the V gene TRBV7-9; 8 bases match TRBD2. CDR1 is SEHNR and CDR2 is FQNEAQ in the germline V gene (reference sequence). V was pared by 1 base and J by 1 base, with 2 bases of the junction left unmatched. This CDR3 is 15 amino acids long. CDR3 region: CASSLGLATQETQYF. The CDR3 DNA reads as TGTGCCAGCAGCTTAGGACTAGCGACCCAAGAGACCCAGTACTTC.

On this clonotype: Possible read error: a much larger clone is one base away. This likely comes from a read error, as the CDR3 has no conserved phenylalanine or tryptophan at its end. This chain connects TRBV2 to TRBJ2-1, with 9 positions matching TRBD2. V was clipped by 4 bases and J by 7 bases; unmatched bases: 8. The CDR3 consists of 15 residues. CDR1 is SNHLY, CDR2 FYNNEI, per germline. The CDR3 region has the DNA TGTGCCAGCAGTGTGGGCGGGAGGGCTGGGAATGAGCAGTTCTTA. This gives the protein CASSVGGRAGNEQFL.

V is TRBV11-2 and J is TRBJ2-3, with unresolved D. Trimming stripped 2 bases from V and 15 bases from J, with 30 bases between. CDR1 and CDR2 from the germline V gene are SGHAT and FQNNGV. The length of the CDR3 is 17 residues. CDR3 DNA sequence: TGTGCCAGCAGCTTATTCGCGGTCGACGTCAGCACAGATACACATTATTTT. As protein: CASSLFAVDVSTDTHYF.

The DNA of the CDR3 is TGTGCCAGCAGCTGTGGAGAAAAACTGTTTTTT. It yields the protein CASSCGEKLFF. The rearrangement joins TRBV11-1 to TRBJ1-4; D remains unclear. Germline V gene data show CDR1 as SGHAT and CDR2 as FQDESV (reference sequence). This CDR3 has 11 residues. V lost 4 bases, J lost 8 bases, and 5 bases lay in between.

Comment on this clonotype: The junction and the germline gene differ at one end; a read error may be behind it. This rearrangement joins TRBV7-9 to TRBJ1-2; D remains unclear. CDR1 is SEHNR, CDR2 FQNEAQ, per germline (reference sequence). The CDR3 extends over 13 amino acids. CDR3 sequence reads: CASSLDPSVGYTF. CDR3 DNA sequence: TGTGCTAGCAGCCTGGACCCCTCTGTGGGCTACACCTTC.

This clonotype was detected once. A read error may produce the germline difference seen at one junction end. The rearrangement joins TRBV11-1 to TRBJ2-7; weak D call: TRBD2 (6 bases). Looked up from germline, CDR1 is SGHAT and CDR2 is FQDESV (reference sequence). The CDR3 length is 15 residues. This CDR3 is CASILTRSGEYEQYF. As DNA, the CDR3 is TGCGCCAGCATCTTAACGAGATCGGGAGAATACGAGCAGTACTTC.

The chain uses TRBV6-6 and TRBJ2-1; D possibly corresponds to TRBD2 (5 bases). The CDR3 sequence is 14 residues long. Germline lookup yields CDR1 MNHNY and CDR2 SVGAGI (reference sequence). Here the CDR3 DNA reads TGTGGCAACAGTTACGGGTGGGGAGTCAATGAGCAGTTCTTC. As protein: CGNSYGWGVNEQFF.

This clonotype was seen only a few times. The rearrangement uses TRBV4-3 and TRBJ1-2; possible D gene TRBD1, 5 bases. The CDR3 spans 16 residues. Trimming cost V 4 bases and J 5 bases, with 20 bases left between them. Germline CDR1 and CDR2: LGHNA and YSLEER. In DNA, the CDR3 is TGCGCCAGCAGCCGGGAAAGGGGCGGAGCTATTTATGGCTACACCTTC. Protein sequence: CASSRERGGAIYGYTF.

On this clonotype itself: It is likely a read error, because the conserved phenylalanine at the end of the CDR3 is missing. CDR3 in amino acids: CASSIYSGGEETQYL. The CDR3 bases are TGTGCCAGTAGTATTTATTCGGGAGGCGAAGAGACCCAGTACTTA. V gene TRBV19 combines with J gene TRBJ2-5, with 7 bases fitting TRBD2. Germline V gives CDR1 LNHDA, CDR2 SQIVND (reference sequence). CDR3 length equals 15 residues. J was trimmed by 3 bases and V by 3 bases; bases with no gene match: 7.

This clonotype is medium-sized within its sample. V gene TRBV29-1 combines with J gene TRBJ2-7; TRBD1 matches 7 bases. The CDR3 sequence is 14 residues long. Trimming cost V 6 bases and J 7 bases; bases outside gene matches: 15. CDR1 is SQVTM and CDR2 is ANQGSEA in the germline V gene. This CDR3 is CSVPDRVDQVEQYF. In DNA, the CDR3 is TGCAGCGTCCCAGACAGGGTGGATCAGGTTGAGCAGTACTTC.

This clonotype was picked up a small number of times. This may come from a read error, since a much larger clone is one base off. V and J are TRBV28 and TRBJ2-3, with 8 bases aligning to TRBD2. J gave up 3 bases and V 6 bases, and 2 bases lay outside the gene matches. The CDR3 is 13 amino acids. Germline CDR1 MDHEN, CDR2 SYDVKM. This CDR3 reads CASRREATDTQYF. CDR3 DNA sequence: TGTGCCAGCAGGCGGGAGGCGACAGATACGCAGTATTTT.

V is TRBV28 and J is TRBJ2-1, with TRBD1 matching 7 bases. After removal of 9 bases from V and 12 bases from J, the junction contained 26 bases not matched to a gene. In germline, CDR1 is MDHEN, CDR2 SYDVKM. This CDR3 has 17 amino acids. The CDR3 protein is CASSITSSGTDGDGQFF. CDR3 DNA: TGTGCCAGTAGTATCACGTCGTCCGGGACAGACGGAGACGGGCAGTTCTTC.